This T cell receptor beta chain was sequenced during a study of liver allograft versus peripheral blood T cells. Study-level information: Comparing T cell receptor repertoires in transplanted livers with those in recipients' peripheral blood was part of the design.

General study findings and limits: Repertoires found inside liver allografts reportedly differed from T cell receptor repertoires in peripheral blood.

This clonotype came up a few times. Its matching antigen is unknown. This CDR3 comprises 13 residues. Germline V gives CDR1 LGHDT, CDR2 YNNKEL (reference sequence). J gave up 4 bases and V 3 bases, and 2 bases lay outside the gene matches. One entry per CDR3 protein results from TCRdb running MiXCR on the reads. Of more than 8,500 distinct CDR3 sequences listed, 25% to 30% were seen once; the top ten hold 8% to 10%. The J gene is TRBJ2-7, the V gene TRBV3-1, with 8 bases matching TRBD1. The receptor was isolated from a human patient who had a liver transplant. Some T cells here may be from the graft donor. In nucleotides, the CDR3 is TGTGCCAGCAGCCACGACAGGGGATACGAGCAGTACTTC. Its translation: CASSHDRGYEQYF.